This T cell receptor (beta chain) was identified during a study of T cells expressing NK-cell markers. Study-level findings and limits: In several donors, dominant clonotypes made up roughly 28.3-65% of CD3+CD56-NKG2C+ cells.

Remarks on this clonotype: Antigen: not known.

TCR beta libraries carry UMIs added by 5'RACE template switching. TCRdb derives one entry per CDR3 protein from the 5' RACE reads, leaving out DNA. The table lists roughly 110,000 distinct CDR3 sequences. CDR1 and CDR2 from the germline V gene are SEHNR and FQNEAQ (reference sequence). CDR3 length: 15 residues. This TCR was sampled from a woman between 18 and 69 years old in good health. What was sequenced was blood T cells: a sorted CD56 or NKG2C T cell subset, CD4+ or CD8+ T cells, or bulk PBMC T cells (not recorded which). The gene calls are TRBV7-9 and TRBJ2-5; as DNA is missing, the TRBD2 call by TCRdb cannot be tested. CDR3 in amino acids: CASRSGLAGLETQYF.